Listed here is a single TCR beta chain. This specimen comes from a study of blood T cell repertoires in COVID-19. Study overall: Whether acute or convalescent, the COVID-19 samples came from the United States, Italy and Spain. Nucleic acid was either cDNA or gDNA, and it came from T cells, B-cell-depleted T cells, or PBMCs.

Methods used by the authors: The authors estimated nucleated cell counts from reference gene primer amplification. Using immunoSEQ multiplex PCR, the repertoire was profiled, and TCRdb retains in-frame clones only, with some absent. V, J and clone size are those of that table, while D and trimming were read from the DNA. The sample holds 90,000 to 150,000 clones; more than 80% are singletons and the top ten take 10%. This TCR derives from a human donor in a cohort sampled during active COVID-19. The sample comprised peripheral blood.

CDR3 protein: CASSPQGAPNTEAFF. The CDR3 DNA reads TGTGCCAGCTCACCACAGGGGGCACCGAACACTGAAGCTTTCTTT. The chain joins TRBV18 to TRBJ1-1; TRBD1 matches at 7 bases. Germline loops: CDR1 KGHSH, CDR2 LQKENI. The CDR3 extends over 15 amino acids. V dropped 1 base and J dropped 1; count of bases not matched to a gene: 3.